These 24 T cell receptor beta chains came from one sample sequenced in a study of blood T cell repertoires in COVID-19. Produced via immunoSEQ multiplex PCR; TCRdb's table is partial and in-frame only. The table shows around 25,000 clones, with roughly nine tenths occurring only once. What was sequenced was peripheral blood. The origin of the receptors is a human donor in a cohort sampled during active COVID-19.

The V call is TRBV10-2, the J call TRBJ2-5; 10 bases line up with TRBD1. Losses at the gene ends were 6 bases for V and 5 bases for J; bases not matched to a gene: 9. This CDR3 comprises 15 residues. Germline CDR1 WSHSY, CDR2 SAAADI. For the CDR3, the DNA is TGCGCCAGCAGCTCAGTGACAGGGGGCCTGGAGACCCAGTACTTC. Protein: CASSSVTGGLETQYF.

The chain is built from TRBV29-1 and TRBJ2-3, with 8 positions matching TRBD1. CDR1 SQVTM and CDR2 ANQGSEA come from the germline V gene. This CDR3 spans 13 amino acids. Losses at the gene ends were 8 bases for V and 3 bases for J; bases not matched to a gene: 7. The CDR3 is CSIGQGLTDTQYF. For the CDR3, the DNA is TGCAGCATTGGACAGGGACTGACAGATACGCAGTATTTT.

This chain connects TRBV7-2 to TRBJ1-5; 9 nucleotides align to TRBD1. The CDR3 loop spans 16 amino acids. The germline gives CDR1 SGHTA, CDR2 FQGNSA. The V gene end was trimmed by 4 bases and the J gene end by 3 bases; junction bases not matched to a gene: 7. The CDR3 sequence is CASSSTGTGYNQPQHF. The CDR3 DNA follows: TGTGCCAGCAGCTCGACCGGGACAGGGTACAATCAGCCCCAGCATTTT.

The V gene is TRBV6-5, the J gene TRBJ1-6; possible D gene TRBD1, 6 bases. Germline assignment: CDR1 MNHEY and CDR2 SVGAGI. CDR3 length: 15 amino acids. Trimming took off 5 bases at V and 7 bases at J, with 15 bases between the two ends. For the CDR3, the DNA is TGTGCCAGCAGTCTCACAGGGCTACGGAATTCACCCCTCCACTTT. Translation gives CASSLTGLRNSPLHF.

The chain carries TRBV7-2 and TRBJ2-5, with 9 bases lining up with TRBD2. The CDR3 has 15 residues. V lost 1 base and J lost 4; bases outside the gene matches: 4. The germline V gene encodes CDR1 SGHTA and CDR2 FQGNSA. CDR3 residues: CASSLVGSGGETQYF. In DNA form, the CDR3 reads TGTGCCAGCAGCTTAGTAGGTAGCGGGGGAGAGACCCAGTACTTC.

This chain uses TRBV18 with TRBJ2-1; D is uncertain. Germline-derived CDR1 and CDR2 are KGHSH and LQKENI. Trimming left V 0 bases short and J 0 bases short, with 6 bases between. The length of the CDR3 is 15 residues. The CDR3 loop reads CASSPPHSSYNEQFF. In DNA, the CDR3 is TGTGCCAGCTCACCACCCCACAGCTCCTACAATGAGCAGTTCTTC.

The chain has TRBV10-3 and TRBJ1-1; D not certain. The germline V gene encodes CDR1 ENHRY and CDR2 SYGVKD. Trimming removed 7 bases from V and 1 base from J, with 16 bases in between. The CDR3 spans 15 residues. The DNA for the CDR3 is TGTGCCATCAATAAGACGCCCGGGAAGAACACTGAAGCTTTCTTT. Its translation is CAINKTPGKNTEAFF.

The V gene is TRBV7-7, the J gene TRBJ2-5; the D gene is possibly TRBD2 (6 bases). V gave up 10 bases and J gave up 5 bases, with 26 bases separating them. Germline CDR1 and CDR2: SSHAT and FNYEAQ (reference sequence). The length of the CDR3 is 16 residues. The CDR3 region is CATTLNAGVGGETQYF. Written as DNA, the CDR3 is TGTGCCACCACCCTCAACGCGGGCGTTGGGGGGGAGACCCAGTACTTC.

The genes are TRBV6-5 and TRBJ1-1; no definite D call. Trimming pared 4 bases from V and 3 bases from J, leaving 9 bases between. CDR1 is MNHEY and CDR2 is SVGAGI in the germline V gene. CDR3 size: 13 residues. CDR3 sequence reads: CASSSPGYTEAFF. CDR3 DNA sequence: TGTGCCAGCAGTTCGCCCGGGTACACTGAAGCTTTCTTT.

V usage is TRBV4-3 and J usage is TRBJ2-7, with D possibly TRBD2 on 5 matching bases. Trimming removed 4 bases at V and 3 bases at J, with 10 bases between. The germline gives CDR1 LGHNA, CDR2 YSLEER. The CDR3 has 13 amino acids. DNA for the CDR3: TGCGCCAGCAGCCGGGAGTTCCTCTACGAGCAGTACTTC. Protein sequence: CASSREFLYEQYF.

The CDR3 DNA follows: TGCAGTGCTCCAAAGCGTACTGAAGCTTTCTTT. Its translation: CSAPKRTEAFF. The chain joins TRBV20-1 to TRBJ1-1; no reliable D call. This CDR3 has 11 amino acids. The V gene lost 5 bases and the J gene lost 5 bases, with 9 bases spanning the gap. Germline V gene sequence: CDR1 DFQATT, CDR2 SNEGSKA (reference sequence).

This chain joins TRBV19 and TRBJ2-3, with TRBD2 matching over 8 bases. The J segment lost 2 bases and the V segment lost 3 bases, leaving 16 bases of the junction unmatched. The length of the CDR3 is 19 residues. Germline CDR1 is LNHDA and CDR2 is SQIVND (reference sequence). The CDR3 region is CASSIGLGLRGAHTDTQYF. CDR3 sequence (DNA): TGTGCCAGTAGTATCGGGTTAGGATTGCGGGGGGCCCACACAGATACGCAGTATTTT.

The V gene is TRBV2, the J gene TRBJ1-4; the D is unclear. V lost 6 bases and J lost 0, with 14 bases in between. The CDR3 has 16 residues. The germline V gene has CDR1 SNHLY and CDR2 FYNNEI. The CDR3 spells CASRAFIGPTNEKLFF. CDR3 DNA: TGTGCCAGCAGGGCATTTATTGGGCCAACTAATGAAAAACTGTTTTTT.

V is TRBV5-6 and J is TRBJ2-7, with D perhaps TRBD2 (5 bases). V lost 0 bases and J lost 5, with 15 bases in between. This CDR3 is 15 amino acids long. Germline assignment: CDR1 SGHDT and CDR2 YYEEEE. Here the CDR3 reads CASSLGLGPGDEQYF. In DNA, the CDR3 is TGTGCCAGCAGCTTGGGTTTAGGCCCCGGGGACGAGCAGTACTTC. Full variable domain (remainder filled in from reference TRBV5-6 and TRBJ2-7): DAGVTQSPTHLIKTRGQQVTLRCSPKSGHDTVSWYQQALGQGPQFIFQYYEEEERQRGNFPDRFSGHQFPNYSSELNVNALLLGDSALYLCASSLGLGPGDEQYFGPGTRLTVT.

V is TRBV7-2 and J is TRBJ2-2; no firm D call. From germline, CDR1 is SGHTA and CDR2 FQGNSA. The V gene lost 5 bases and the J gene lost 3 bases, with 10 bases spanning the gap. The CDR3 extends over 14 amino acids. CDR3: CASSRRSYTGELFF. DNA for the CDR3: TGTGCCAGCAGCCGTCGGAGTTACACCGGGGAGCTGTTTTTT.

The chain recombines TRBV4-2 with TRBJ1-6; a weak D match, TRBD1 (6 bases). CDR3 size: 19 residues. Trimming took 3 bases from V and 0 from J, leaving 18 bases between them. CDR1 is LGHNA and CDR2 is YNFKEQ in the germline V gene. The CDR3 DNA follows: TGTGCCAGCAGCCATGCATCCGGGACACCTAGCTCCTATAATTCACCCCTCCACTTT. It translates to CASSHASGTPSSYNSPLHF.

This rearrangement joins TRBV5-5 to TRBJ2-3; 12 nucleotides align to TRBD2. Germline loops: CDR1 SGHKS, CDR2 YYEKEE (reference sequence). The V segment lost 1 base and the J segment 4 bases; nucleotides outside the gene matches: 1. This CDR3 comprises 15 residues. The CDR3 sequence: CASSLLAGGPDTQYF. CDR3 DNA: TGTGCCAGCAGCTTGCTAGCGGGAGGGCCAGATACGCAGTATTTT.

This chain links TRBV5-1 with TRBJ1-6, with unresolved D. Trimming left V 3 bases short and J 6 bases short, with 28 bases between. CDR1 SGHRS and CDR2 YFSETQ come from the germline V gene. This CDR3 has 20 residues. The CDR3 bases are TGCGCCAGCAGCTGCCCACGACTGGCGATCCTAAGGCCTCTTAATTCACCCCTCCACTTT. The encoded protein is CASSCPRLAILRPLNSPLHF.

The chain uses TRBV9 and TRBJ2-2, with 9 bases aligning to TRBD2. The CDR3 runs to 16 residues. Looked up from germline, CDR1 is SGDLS and CDR2 is YYNGEE. J gave up 4 bases and V 4 bases, and 8 bases lay outside the gene matches. Here the CDR3 reads CASSLSGSIFTGELFF. The CDR3 DNA sequence: TGTGCCAGCAGCCTTAGCGGGAGCATCTTCACCGGGGAGCTGTTTTTT.

The chain has TRBV9 and TRBJ1-5, with 7 bases that match TRBD1. There are 16 residues in the CDR3. Germline trimming cut 0 bases from V and 8 bases from J; bases unmatched to any gene: 11. CDR1 is SGDLS, CDR2 YYNGEE, per germline. In DNA form, the CDR3 reads TGTGCCAGCAGCGTAGGGGACAGCCCCGCAATGGAGCCCCAGCATTTT. Its protein product is CASSVGDSPAMEPQHF.

The V and J genes are TRBV3-1 (or the pseudogene TRBV3-2) and TRBJ1-2, with D possibly matching TRBD1 (6 bases). V lost 3 bases and J 2 bases, leaving 13 bases between the germline ends. CDR1 is LGHDT and CDR2 is YNNKEL in the germline V gene (reference sequence). The CDR3 runs 15 residues. CDR3 DNA: TGTGCCAGCAGCCATACAGTCACAGGGAACTATGGCTACACCTTC. Protein product: CASSHTVTGNYGYTF.

This sequence joins TRBV7-8 and TRBJ1-2; D call uncertain. The V gene lost 1 base and the J gene lost 6 bases, with 18 bases spanning the gap. Per the germline V gene, CDR1 is SGHVS and CDR2 is FQNEAQ. The CDR3 totals 16 residues. The CDR3 protein is CASSLDGRNSMDGYTF. The CDR3 bases are TGTGCCAGCAGCTTAGATGGGAGAAACAGTATGGATGGCTACACCTTC.

There are a few counts of this clone. The chain has TRBV27 and TRBJ2-5; 7 bases line up with TRBD2. V shed 6 bases, J shed 3 bases, and the junction held 13 bases outside the gene matches. Germline V gene data show CDR1 as MNHEY and CDR2 as SMNVEV (reference sequence). The CDR3 loop spans 16 amino acids. DNA for the CDR3: TGTGCCAGCAGCCCCCACGGCGGGAGAAGCGAAGAGACCCAGTACTTC. This codes for CASSPHGGRSEETQYF.

This clone turned up a few times. The V call is TRBV11-2, the J call TRBJ2-2, with unresolved D. V lost 1 base and J lost 1, with 4 bases in between. The CDR3 consists of 14 residues. Germline assignment: CDR1 SGHAT and CDR2 FQNNGV. CDR3 in DNA: TGTGCCAGCAGCTTAGTCAGGAACACCGGGGAGCTGTTTTTT. Encoded protein: CASSLVRNTGELFF.